These T cell receptor beta chains were read from a single sample in a study of OX40 agonist ivuxolimab in advanced cancers. TCRdb's table, derived via immunoSEQ multiplex PCR, lists solely in-frame clones and lacks some. In the table there are around 64,000 clones, 80% to 95% of which are singletons. The sequencing used CD4+ or CD8+ T cells sorted from blood, collected in a trial of the OX40 agonist ivuxolimab. The receptors were gathered from an adult with an advanced solid tumor such as melanoma, head and neck, liver or kidney cancer. The CDR3 runs from the conserved cysteine through the conserved F or W. The D gene is left open where the match is weak. Only some rows state a clone size, as once, few, many or a class for expanded clones.

>13|NA|TRBJ1-2|TRBV6-1|NA
CASDPRGLYGYTF
TGTGCCAGTGACCCCCGGGGATTATATGGCTACACCTTC
>17|NA|TRBJ1-1|TRBV14|NA
CASSQHRASGWNTEAFF
TGTGCCAGCAGCCAACACAGGGCCTCTGGGTGGAACACTGAAGCTTTCTTT
>15|NA|TRBJ1-2|TRBV18|TRBD1
CASSPPWTGGYGYTF
TGTGCCAGCTCACCTCCGTGGACAGGGGGCTATGGCTACACCTTC
>14|NA|TRBJ1-1|TRBV11-2|TRBD1
CASSYGTGGTEAFF
TGTGCCAGCAGCTATGGGACAGGGGGGACTGAAGCTTTCTTT
>16|NA|TRBJ2-3|TRBV5-1|TRBD2
CASSLVERGLTDTQYF
TGCGCCAGCAGCTTGGTCGAGCGGGGCCTCACAGATACGCAGTATTTT
>14|NA|TRBJ2-7|TRBV11-2|NA
CASSLGGSSYEQYF
TGTGCCAGCAGCTTAGGCGGTAGCTCCTACGAGCAGTACTTC
>12|once|TRBJ2-1|TRBV11-2|NA
CASSLVNNEQFF
TGTGCCAGCAGCTTGGTAAACAATGAGCAGTTCTTC
>16|NA|TRBJ2-5|TRBV9|TRBD2
CASSFPLAGGRETQYF
TGTGCCAGCAGCTTCCCGCTAGCGGGGGGGCGAGAGACCCAGTACTTC
>13|NA|TRBJ2-7|TRBV11-2|NA
CASSPRQEWEQYF
TGTGCCAGCAGCCCTCGACAGGAGTGGGAGCAGTACTTC
>12|NA|TRBJ1-1|TRBV7-6|TRBD1
CASSQADRQAFF
TGTGCCAGCAGCCAGGCGGACAGGCAGGCTTTCTTT
>16|NA|TRBJ1-5|TRBV11-2|NA
CASSLGDAAQDQPQHF
TGTGCCAGCAGCTTAGGAGACGCGGCCCAGGACCAGCCCCAGCATTTT
>12|NA|TRBJ1-2|TRBV9|NA
CASSFRGPGYTF
TGTGCCAGCAGCTTCCGGGGGCCTGGCTACACCTTC
>14|NA|TRBJ1-6|TRBV13|TRBD1
CASSSQGLNSPLHF
TGTGCCAGCAGTTCACAGGGGCTTAATTCACCCCTCCACTTT
>13|NA|TRBJ1-1|TRBV13|NA
CASSLSGGTEAFF
TGTGCCAGCAGCTTATCTGGCGGAACTGAAGCTTTCTTT
>14|NA|TRBJ2-7|TRBV5-1|NA
CASSSLGTLYEQYF
TGCGCCAGCAGCTCCCTGGGGACACTCTACGAGCAGTACTTC
>15|NA|TRBJ2-7|TRBV9|NA
CASSGMEGRPYEQYF
TGTGCCAGCAGCGGGATGGAGGGGCGCCCCTACGAGCAGTACTTC
>15|NA|TRBJ1-4|TRBV6-1|NA
CASSEAPGTNEKLFF
TGTGCCAGCAGTGAAGCGCCGGGTACTAATGAAAAACTGTTTTTT
>15|NA|TRBJ1-4|TRBV14|NA
CASSQGWQEVEKLFF
TGTGCCAGCAGCCAAGGTTGGCAGGAGGTTGAAAAACTGTTTTTT
>15|NA|TRBJ2-1|TRBV27|TRBD2
CASSLGGLASHEQFF
TGTGCCAGCAGTCTGGGGGGACTAGCGAGCCATGAGCAGTTCTTC